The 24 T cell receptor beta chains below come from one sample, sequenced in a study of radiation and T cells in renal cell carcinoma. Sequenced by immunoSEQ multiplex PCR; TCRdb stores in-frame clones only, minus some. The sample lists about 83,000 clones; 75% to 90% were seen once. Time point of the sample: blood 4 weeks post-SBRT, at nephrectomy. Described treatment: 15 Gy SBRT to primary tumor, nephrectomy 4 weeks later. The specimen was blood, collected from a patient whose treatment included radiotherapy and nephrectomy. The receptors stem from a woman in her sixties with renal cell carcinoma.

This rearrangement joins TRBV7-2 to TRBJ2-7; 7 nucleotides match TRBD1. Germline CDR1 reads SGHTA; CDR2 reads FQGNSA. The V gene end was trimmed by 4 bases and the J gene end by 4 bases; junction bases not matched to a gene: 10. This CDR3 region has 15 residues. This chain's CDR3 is CASSSRPQGWYEQYF. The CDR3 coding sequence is TGTGCCAGCAGCTCAAGGCCACAGGGGTGGTACGAGCAGTACTTC.

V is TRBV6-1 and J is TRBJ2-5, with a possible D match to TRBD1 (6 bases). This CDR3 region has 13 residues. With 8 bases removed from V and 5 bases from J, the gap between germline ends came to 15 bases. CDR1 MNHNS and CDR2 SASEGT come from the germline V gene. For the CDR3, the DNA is TGTGCCAGCGAAAGGACAGAGGGGGAGACCCAGTACTTC. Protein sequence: CASERTEGETQYF.

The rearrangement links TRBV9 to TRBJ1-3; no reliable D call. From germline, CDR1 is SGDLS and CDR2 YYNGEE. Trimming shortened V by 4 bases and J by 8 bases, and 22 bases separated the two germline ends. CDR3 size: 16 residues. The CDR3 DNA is TGTGCCAGCAGCCGCCCCCCAGCCGGGTATACGGACACCATATATTTT. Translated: CASSRPPAGYTDTIYF. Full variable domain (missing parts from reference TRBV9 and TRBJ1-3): DSGVTQTPKHLITATGQRVTLRCSPRSGDLSVYWYQQSLDQGLQFLIQYYNGEERAKGNILERFSAQQFPDLHSELNLSSLELGDSALYFCASSRPPAGYTDTIYFGEGSWLTVV.

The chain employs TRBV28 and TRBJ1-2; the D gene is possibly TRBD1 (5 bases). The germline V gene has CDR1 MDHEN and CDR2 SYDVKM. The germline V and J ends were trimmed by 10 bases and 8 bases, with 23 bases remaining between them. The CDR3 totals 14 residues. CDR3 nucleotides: TGTGCCACACGAGAAGGGACCCTGGATGGGGGCTACACCTTC. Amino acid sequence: CATREGTLDGGYTF.

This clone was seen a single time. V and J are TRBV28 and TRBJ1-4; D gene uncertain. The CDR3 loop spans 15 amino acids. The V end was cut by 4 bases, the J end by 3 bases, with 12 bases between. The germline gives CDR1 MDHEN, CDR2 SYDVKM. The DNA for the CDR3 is TGTGCCAGCAGTTCGTGGGGAGCGCCTAATGAAAAACTGTTTTTT. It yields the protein CASSSWGAPNEKLFF.

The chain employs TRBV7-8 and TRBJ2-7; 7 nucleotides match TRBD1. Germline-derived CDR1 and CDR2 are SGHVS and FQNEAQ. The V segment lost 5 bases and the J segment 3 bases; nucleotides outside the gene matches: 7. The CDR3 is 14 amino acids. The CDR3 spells CASSIDRAGYEQYF. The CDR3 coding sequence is TGTGCCAGCAGCATAGACAGGGCCGGCTACGAGCAGTACTTC.

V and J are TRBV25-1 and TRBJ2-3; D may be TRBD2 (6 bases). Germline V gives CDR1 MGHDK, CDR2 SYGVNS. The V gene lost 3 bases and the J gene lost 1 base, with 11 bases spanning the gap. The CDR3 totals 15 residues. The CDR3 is CASSDIAERTDTQYF. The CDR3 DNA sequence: TGTGCCAGCAGTGATATAGCGGAACGCACAGATACGCAGTATTTT.

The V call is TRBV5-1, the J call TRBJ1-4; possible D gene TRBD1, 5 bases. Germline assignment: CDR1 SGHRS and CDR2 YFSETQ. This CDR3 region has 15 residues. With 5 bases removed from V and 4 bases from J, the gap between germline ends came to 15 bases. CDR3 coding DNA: TGCGCCAGCAGTTTGAGGCGGCAGGGTAATGAAAAACTGTTTTTT. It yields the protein CASSLRRQGNEKLFF.

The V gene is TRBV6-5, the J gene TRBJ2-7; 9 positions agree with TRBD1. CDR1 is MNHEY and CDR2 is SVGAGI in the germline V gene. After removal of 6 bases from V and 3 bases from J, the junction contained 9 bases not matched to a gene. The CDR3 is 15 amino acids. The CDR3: CASRSPGTGIYEQYF. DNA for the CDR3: TGTGCCAGCAGATCACCCGGGACAGGGATCTACGAGCAGTACTTC.

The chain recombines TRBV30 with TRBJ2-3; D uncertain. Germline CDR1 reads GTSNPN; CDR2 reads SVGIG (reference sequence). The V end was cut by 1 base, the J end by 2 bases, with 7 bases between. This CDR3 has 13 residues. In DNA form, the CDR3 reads TGTGCCTGGAGTGGTCCTATCACAGATACGCAGTATTTT. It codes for CAWSGPITDTQYF. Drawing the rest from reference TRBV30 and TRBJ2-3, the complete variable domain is SQTIHQWPATLVQPVGSPLSLECTVEGTSNPNLYWYRQAAGRGLQLLFYSVGIGQISSEVPQNLSASRPQDRQFILSSKKLLLSDSGFYLCAWSGPITDTQYFGPGTRLTVL.

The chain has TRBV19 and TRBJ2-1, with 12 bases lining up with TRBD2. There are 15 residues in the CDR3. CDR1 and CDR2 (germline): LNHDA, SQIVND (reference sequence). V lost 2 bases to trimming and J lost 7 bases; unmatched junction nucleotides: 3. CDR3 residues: CASSILAGGLNEQFF. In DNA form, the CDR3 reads TGTGCCAGTAGTATACTAGCGGGGGGGCTTAATGAGCAGTTCTTC.

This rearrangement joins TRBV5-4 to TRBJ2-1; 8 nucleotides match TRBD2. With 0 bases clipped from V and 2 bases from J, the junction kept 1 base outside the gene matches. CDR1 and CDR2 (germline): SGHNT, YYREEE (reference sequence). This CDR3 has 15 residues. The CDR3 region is CASSLGAGAYNEQFF. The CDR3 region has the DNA TGTGCCAGCAGCTTGGGAGCGGGAGCCTACAATGAGCAGTTCTTC.

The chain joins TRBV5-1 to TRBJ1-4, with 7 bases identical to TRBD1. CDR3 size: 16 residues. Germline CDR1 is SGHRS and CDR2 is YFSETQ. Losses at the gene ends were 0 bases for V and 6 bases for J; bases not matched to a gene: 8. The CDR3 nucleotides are TGCGCCAGCAGCTTGGGGACCGGGACAGTCGATGAAAAACTGTTTTTT. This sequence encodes CASSLGTGTVDEKLFF.

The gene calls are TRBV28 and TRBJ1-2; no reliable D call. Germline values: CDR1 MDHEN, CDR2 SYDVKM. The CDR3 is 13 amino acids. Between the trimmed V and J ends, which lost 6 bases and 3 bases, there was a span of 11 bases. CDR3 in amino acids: CASRTVGYYGYTF. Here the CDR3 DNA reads TGTGCCAGCAGGACTGTCGGGTACTATGGCTACACCTTC.

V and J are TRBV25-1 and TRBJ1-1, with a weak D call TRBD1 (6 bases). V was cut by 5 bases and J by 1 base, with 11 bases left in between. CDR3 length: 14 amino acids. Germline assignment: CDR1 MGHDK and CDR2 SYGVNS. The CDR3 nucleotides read TGTGCCAGCAGTTGGGACAAGACGAACACTGAAGCTTTCTTT. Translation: CASSWDKTNTEAFF.

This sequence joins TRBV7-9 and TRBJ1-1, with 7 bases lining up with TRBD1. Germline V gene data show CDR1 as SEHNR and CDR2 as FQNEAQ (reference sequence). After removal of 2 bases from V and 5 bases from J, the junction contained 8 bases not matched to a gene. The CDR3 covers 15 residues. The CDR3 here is CASSLLTGRGTEAFF. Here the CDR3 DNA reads TGTGCCAGCAGCTTACTGACAGGGAGGGGAACTGAAGCTTTCTTT. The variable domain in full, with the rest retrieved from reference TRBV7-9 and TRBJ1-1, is DTGVSQNPRHKITKRGQNVTFRCDPISEHNRLYWYRQTLGQGPEFLTYFQNEAQLEKSRLLSDRFSAERPKGSFSTLEIQRTEQGDSAMYLCASSLLTGRGTEAFFGQGTRLTVV.

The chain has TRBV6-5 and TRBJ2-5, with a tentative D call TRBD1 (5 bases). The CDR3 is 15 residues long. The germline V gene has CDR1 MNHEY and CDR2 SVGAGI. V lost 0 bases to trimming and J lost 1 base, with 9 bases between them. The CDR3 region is CASSYSSQGQETQYF. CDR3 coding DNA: TGTGCCAGCAGTTACTCGAGTCAGGGCCAAGAGACCCAGTACTTC.

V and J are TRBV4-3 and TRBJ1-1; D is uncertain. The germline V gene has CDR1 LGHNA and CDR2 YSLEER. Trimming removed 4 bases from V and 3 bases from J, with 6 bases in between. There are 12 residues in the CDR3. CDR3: CASSPGDTEAFF. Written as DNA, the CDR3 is TGCGCCAGCAGCCCTGGGGACACTGAAGCTTTCTTT.

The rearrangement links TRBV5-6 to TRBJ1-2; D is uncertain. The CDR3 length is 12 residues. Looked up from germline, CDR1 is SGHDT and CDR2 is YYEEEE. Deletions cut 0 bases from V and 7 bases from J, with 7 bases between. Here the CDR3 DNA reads TGTGCCAGCAGCTTGGGGCCCGGTGGCTACACCTTC. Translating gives CASSLGPGGYTF.

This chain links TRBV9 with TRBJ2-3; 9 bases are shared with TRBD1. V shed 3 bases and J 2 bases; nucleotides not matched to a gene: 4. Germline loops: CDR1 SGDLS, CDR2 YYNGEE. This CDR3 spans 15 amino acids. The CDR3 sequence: CASSEGDRATDTQYF. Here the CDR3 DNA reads TGTGCCAGCAGCGAGGGGGACAGGGCCACAGATACGCAGTATTTT.

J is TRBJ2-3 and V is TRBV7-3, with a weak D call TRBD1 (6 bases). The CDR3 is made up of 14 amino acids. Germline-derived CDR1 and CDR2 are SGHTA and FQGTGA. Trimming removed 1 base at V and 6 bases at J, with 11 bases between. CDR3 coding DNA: TGTGCCAGCAGCTTAATAGGGGGTCCGGATACGCAGTATTTT. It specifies CASSLIGGPDTQYF.

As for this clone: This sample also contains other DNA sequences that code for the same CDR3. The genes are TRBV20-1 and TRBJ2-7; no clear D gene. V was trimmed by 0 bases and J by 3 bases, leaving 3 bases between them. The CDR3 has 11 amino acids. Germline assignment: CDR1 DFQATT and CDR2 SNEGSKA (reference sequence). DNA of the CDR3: TGCAGTGCTAGAGAAAGCTACGAGCAGTACTTC. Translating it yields CSARESYEQYF.

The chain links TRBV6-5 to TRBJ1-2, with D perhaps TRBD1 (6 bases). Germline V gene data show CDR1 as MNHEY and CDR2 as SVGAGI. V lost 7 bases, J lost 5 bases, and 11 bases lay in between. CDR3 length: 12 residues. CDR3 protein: CASTIGGYGYTF. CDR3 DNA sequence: TGTGCCAGCACCATAGGGGGGTATGGCTACACCTTC.

In DNA form, the CDR3 reads TGCGCCAGCAGCCCCAGGGCAGGGGGTGATTCACCCCTCCACTTT. It encodes CASSPRAGGDSPLHF. V and J are TRBV5-1 and TRBJ1-6; TRBD1 aligns across 7 bases. Germline V CDR1 and CDR2: SGHRS, YFSETQ. V dropped 4 bases and J dropped 8; count of bases not matched to a gene: 9. The CDR3 has 15 amino acids.